This TCR beta chain was retrieved from a study of blood T cell repertoires in COVID-19. On the study more broadly: Donors in the United States, Italy and Spain gave samples during acute or convalescent COVID-19. T cells, B-cell-depleted T cells, or PBMCs provided the cDNA or gDNA that served as material.

Trimming removed 7 bases from V and 4 bases from J, with 15 bases in between. Germline CDR1 reads ENHRY; CDR2 reads SYGVKD. This CDR3 comprises 14 residues. Original processing notes: Reference gene primer amplification gave nucleated cell count estimates. Assay used: immunoSEQ multiplex PCR; TCRdb lists only in-frame clones, some missing. V and J calls and clone size come straight from that table; D and trimming were deduced from the DNA. The sample lists about 230,000 clones, around 80% occurring once. V is TRBV10-3 and J is TRBJ2-3, with D uncertain. This receptor was obtained from a man between 40 and 49 years old who had recovered from COVID-19. The sequenced sample consisted of peripheral blood. In nucleotides, the CDR3 is TGTGCCATCACAGCCCCGGAGTTGGCAGATACGCAGTATTTT. It is translated as CAITAPELADTQYF.